The 21 T cell receptor beta chains below come from one sample, sequenced in a study of T cells in Graves' hyperthyroidism and ophthalmopathy. Amplification of TCR beta CDR3 regions used RNA as the template. TCR CDR3 regions were first amplified by RT-PCR with HTBI primers. From the multiplex PCR reads, TCRdb called clonotypes with MiXCR, one entry per CDR3 protein. This sample has about 520,000 distinct CDR3 sequences, with less than 25% found just once. Sequenced sample: blood. The receptors come from a woman between 25 and 40 years old with Graves' ophthalmopathy.

This clonotype was counted at least ten times. This chain links TRBV28 with TRBJ1-5; 7 positions agree with TRBD1. Germline trimming cut 7 bases from V and 3 bases from J; bases unmatched to any gene: 9. CDR3 length: 15 residues. Germline values: CDR1 MDHEN, CDR2 SYDVKM. CDR3 DNA sequence: TGTGCCAGCAAAGTTTCGACAGGGTTCAATCAGCCCCAGCATTTT. Protein: CASKVSTGFNQPQHF.

This clonotype was observed many times. The CDR3 spells CASNVRGGETQYF. Written as DNA, the CDR3 is TGTGCCAGCAATGTCCGGGGCGGGGAGACCCAGTACTTC. The chain is built from TRBV6-2 or TRBV6-3 and TRBJ2-5; the D gene could be TRBD1 or TRBD2 (5 bases each). This CDR3 has 13 amino acids. V lost 7 bases, J lost 5 bases, and 14 bases lay in between. In germline, CDR1 is MNHEY, CDR2 SVGEGT.

This clonotype was observed at least ten times. The rearrangement links TRBV12-3 or TRBV12-4 to TRBJ1-2; maybe TRBD1 (5 bases). Trimming took 3 bases from V and 0 from J, leaving 11 bases between them. This CDR3 region has 15 residues. The CDR3 DNA reads TGTGCCAGCAGTTTTAGAGACAGACCTAACTATGGCTACACCTTC. It codes for CASSFRDRPNYGYTF.

This clonotype was picked up many times. The genes are TRBV20-1 and TRBJ1-5, with a weak D call TRBD1 (6 bases). The CDR3 contains 13 residues. Trimming removed 5 bases from V and 0 bases from J, with 8 bases in between. Germline CDR1 DFQATT, CDR2 SNEGSKA (reference sequence). CDR3 loop: CSALDSSNQPQHF. The DNA for the CDR3 is TGCAGTGCTCTGGACAGTAGCAATCAGCCCCAGCATTTT.

This clonotype has a count of ten or more. The genes are TRBV5-1 and TRBJ2-7; D perhaps matches TRBD1 (6 bases). The germline V gene encodes CDR1 SGHRS and CDR2 YFSETQ. V was shortened by 0 bases and J by 6 bases, with 13 bases between the two germline ends. CDR3 size: 14 residues. The chain's CDR3 is CASSLGQGRSEQYF. The CDR3, as DNA: TGCGCCAGCAGCTTGGGGCAGGGGCGATCCGAGCAGTACTTC.

About this clonotype: The final CDR3 position lacks the conserved phenylalanine or tryptophan, pointing to a likely read error. The chain joins TRBV6-1 to TRBJ1-2; 9 bases align to TRBD1. The ends lost 6 bases at V and 4 bases at J; junction bases unmatched: 6. The CDR3 is 14 amino acids. Germline CDR1 reads MNHNS; CDR2 reads SASEGT. CDR3 in DNA: TGTGCCAGCAGGGGAGGGACAGGGACCTATGGCTACACCTAC. It translates to CASRGGTGTYGYTY.

This clonotype was detected ten times or more. This chain uses TRBV6-5 with TRBJ2-5; D tentatively reads TRBD1 or TRBD2 (6 bases each). V was cut by 5 bases and J by 0 bases, with 13 bases left in between. The CDR3 spans 15 residues. Germline-derived CDR1 and CDR2 are MNHEY and SVGAGI. CDR3 loop: CASSPRRGNQETQYF. The DNA for the CDR3 is TGTGCCAGCAGTCCTCGGAGGGGGAACCAAGAGACCCAGTACTTC.

This clonotype was detected a few times. This chain connects TRBV20-1 to TRBJ2-7; 10 nucleotides match TRBD1. Looked up from germline, CDR1 is DFQATT and CDR2 is SNEGSKA (reference sequence). After removal of 7 bases from V and 4 bases from J, the junction contained 7 bases not matched to a gene. CDR3 length: 13 amino acids. The CDR3 DNA reads TGCAGTGTTAGGGACAGGGGAAAGTACGAGCAGTACTTC. Amino acids: CSVRDRGKYEQYF.

This clonotype was seen repeatedly, ten times or more. The gene calls are TRBV6-1 and TRBJ2-4, with 8 bases identical to TRBD1. Germline CDR1 MNHNS, CDR2 SASEGT. The junction had 9 bases not matched to a gene; V was cut back by 6 bases and J by 8 bases. This CDR3 region has 14 residues. This CDR3 is CASSPGQGGDIQYF. The CDR3 nucleotides read TGTGCCAGCAGCCCAGGACAGGGAGGAGACATTCAGTACTTC.

The rearrangement uses TRBV6-1 and TRBJ1-2; 10 nucleotides align to TRBD1. With 2 bases clipped from V and 2 bases from J, the junction kept 2 bases outside the gene matches. The CDR3 consists of 15 residues. CDR1 and CDR2 from the germline V gene are MNHNS and SASEGT. The CDR3 DNA follows: TGTGCCAGCAGTGAAAGGACAGGGGGGAACTATGGCTACACCTTC. Its translation: CASSERTGGNYGYTF.

The chain carries TRBV6-2 or TRBV6-3 and TRBJ1-1; no firm D call. Per the germline V gene, CDR1 is MNHEY and CDR2 is SVGEGT. This CDR3 is built from 14 residues. The ends were cut back, 6 bases at V and 0 bases at J, with 11 bases in the middle. The CDR3 reads CASSDGNMNTEAFF. The CDR3 DNA reads as TGTGCCAGCAGCGACGGGAACATGAACACTGAAGCTTTCTTT.

This clonotype showed up many times. The V and J genes are TRBV10-3 and TRBJ2-2, with D perhaps matching TRBD1 or TRBD2 (5 bases each). Per germline, CDR1 ENHRY and CDR2 SYGVKD. The CDR3 is 14 amino acids. With 6 bases removed from V and 4 bases from J, the gap between germline ends came to 12 bases. CDR3 sequence reads: CAISARDGTGELFF. The CDR3 DNA is TGTGCCATCAGCGCTAGGGACGGCACCGGGGAGCTGTTTTTT.

CDR3 residues: CASSYQGADTQYF. Here the CDR3 DNA reads TGCGCCAGCAGCTACCAGGGCGCCGATACGCAGTATTTT. The gene calls are TRBV5-1 and TRBJ2-3; D possibly corresponds to TRBD1 (5 bases). From germline, CDR1 is SGHRS and CDR2 YFSETQ. CDR3 length: 13 amino acids. The V and J ends lost 3 bases and 6 bases respectively, with 11 bases between them.

This clonotype was seen ten or more times. V usage is TRBV7-2 and J usage is TRBJ1-1; 9 bases agree with TRBD1. V trimming: 0 bases; J trimming: 5 bases; junction bases outside the gene matches: 7. The CDR3 runs to 16 residues. Germline lookup yields CDR1 SGHTA and CDR2 FQGNSA. CDR3 nucleotides: TGTGCCAGCAGCTTAGCGATGGGACAGGGAGGAACTGAAGCTTTCTTT. Encoded protein: CASSLAMGQGGTEAFF.

The chain is built from TRBV6-1 and TRBJ2-7; 9 bases are a match to TRBD1. Germline V gene lookup returns CDR1 MNHNS and CDR2 SASEGT. The J segment lost 6 bases and the V segment lost 10 bases, leaving 10 bases of the junction unmatched. The CDR3 spans 13 residues. DNA of the CDR3: TGTGCCACAGCCGGGACAGGGCCAGGCGAGCAGTACTTC. This codes for CATAGTGPGEQYF.

The chain is built from TRBV19 and TRBJ1-1; D possibly corresponds to TRBD1 (5 bases). CDR1 is LNHDA, CDR2 SQIVND, per germline (reference sequence). With 1 base removed from V and 4 bases from J, the gap between germline ends came to 13 bases. The CDR3 has 15 residues. Here the CDR3 DNA reads TGTGCCAGTAGTATAGTTCACCTCACAGGCACTGAAGCTTTCTTT. Translated, it gives CASSIVHLTGTEAFF.

The sample holds many counts of this clonotype. The rearrangement links TRBV13 to TRBJ2-6, with 12 bases identical to TRBD1. This CDR3 region has 20 residues. Germline CDR1 is PRHDT and CDR2 is FYEKMQ (reference sequence). J lost 0 bases, V lost 5 bases, and 11 bases had no gene match. The CDR3: CASSRGTGGGGTSGANVLTF. The CDR3, as DNA: TGTGCCAGCAGCAGAGGGACAGGGGGCGGGGGTACCTCTGGGGCCAACGTCCTGACTTTC. The variable domain in full, completed from reference TRBV13 and TRBJ2-6, reads AAGVIQSPRHLIKEKRETATLKCYPIPRHDTVYWYQQGPGQDPQFLISFYEKMQSDKGSIPDRFSAQQFSDYHSELNMSSLELGDSALYFCASSRGTGGGGTSGANVLTFGAGSRLTVL.

There are many counts of this clonotype. A much larger clone lies one base from this, so it may be a read error. This sequence joins TRBV30 and TRBJ1-5; D is unresolved. Germline-derived CDR1 and CDR2 are GTSNPN and SVGIG (reference sequence). The CDR3 length is 13 residues. Trimming cost V 0 bases and J 2 bases, with 5 bases left between them. The CDR3 DNA reads TGTGCCTGGAGTGTACGGGGCAATCAGCCCCAGCATTTT. This encodes CAWSVRGNQPQHF.

The V gene is TRBV20-1, the J gene TRBJ2-7, with 10 bases lining up with TRBD2. This CDR3 spans 15 amino acids. Germline V gives CDR1 DFQATT, CDR2 SNEGSKA (reference sequence). The junction had 5 bases not matched to a gene; V was cut back by 0 bases and J by 3 bases. The CDR3 bases are TGCAGTGCTAGAGATAGCGGGAGGCGCAGCTACGAGCAGTACTTC. Its protein product is CSARDSGRRSYEQYF.

The V and J genes are TRBV25-1 and TRBJ2-7; D is unresolved. CDR1 is MGHDK and CDR2 is SYGVNS in the germline V gene. The CDR3 length is 16 residues. V was shortened by 5 bases and J by 5 bases, with 22 bases between the two germline ends. The CDR3 reads CASSKEDWTVGNEQYF. CDR3 DNA sequence: TGTGCCAGCAGTAAAGAGGATTGGACGGTGGGCAACGAGCAGTACTTC.

About this clonotype: This may stem from a read error, because a much larger clone lies one nucleotide away. This chain joins TRBV30 and TRBJ1-1; maybe TRBD1 (5 bases). This CDR3 spans 14 amino acids. CDR1 is GTSNPN and CDR2 is SVGIG in the germline V gene (reference sequence). The CDR3 DNA follows: TGTGCCTGGATTCGCAAACCAGGGAACACTGAAGCTTGCTTT. It is translated as CAWIRKPGNTEACF.